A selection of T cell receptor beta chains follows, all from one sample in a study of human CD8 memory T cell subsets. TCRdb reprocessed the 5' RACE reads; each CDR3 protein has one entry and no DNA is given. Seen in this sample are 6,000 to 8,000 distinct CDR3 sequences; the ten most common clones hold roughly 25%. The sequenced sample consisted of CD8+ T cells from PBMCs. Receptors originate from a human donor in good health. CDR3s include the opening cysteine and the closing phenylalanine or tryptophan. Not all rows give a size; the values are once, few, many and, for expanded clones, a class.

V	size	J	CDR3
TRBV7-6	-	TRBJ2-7	CASSLLAGAEQYF
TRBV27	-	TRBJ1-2	CASSLTGTGDYGYTF
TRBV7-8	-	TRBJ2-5	CASRPIAQETQYF
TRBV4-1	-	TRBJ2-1	CASSQDVTGEYNEQFF
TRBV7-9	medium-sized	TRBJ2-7	CASSLEREYEQYF
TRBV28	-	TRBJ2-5	CASRPLTGGQETQYF
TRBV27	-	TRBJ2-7	CASSLLAGAVYEQYF
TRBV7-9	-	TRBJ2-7	CASSPAQVPSYEQYF
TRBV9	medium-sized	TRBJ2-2	CASGGSDRAQNTGELFF
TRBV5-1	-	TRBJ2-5	CASSLALAGETQYF
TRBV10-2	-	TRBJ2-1	CASSEPSGRSNEQFF
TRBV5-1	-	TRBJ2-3	CASSPRGESDTQYF
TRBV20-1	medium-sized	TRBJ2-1	CSARDQGSGMPNEQFF
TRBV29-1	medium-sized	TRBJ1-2	CSVEDTNYGYTF
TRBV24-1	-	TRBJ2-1	CATKAVGTNEQFF
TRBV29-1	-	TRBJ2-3	CSVETTVLATDTQYF
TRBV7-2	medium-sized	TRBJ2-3	CASRRLAVTDTQYF
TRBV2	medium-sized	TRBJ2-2	CASSFPSGRANTGELFF
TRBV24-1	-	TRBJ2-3	CATSFYNRRGEDTQYF
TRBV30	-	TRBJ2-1	CAWSTVYNEQFF
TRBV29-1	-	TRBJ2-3	CSERTGVSTDTQYF
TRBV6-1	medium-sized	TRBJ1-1	CASTPSVEGTEAFF
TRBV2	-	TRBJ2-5	CASGTRDNQETQYF
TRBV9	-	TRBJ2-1	CASSFPSSGGEQFF
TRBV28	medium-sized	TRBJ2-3	CASSRLGSTDTQYF
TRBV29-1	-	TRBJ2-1	CSVVIAGRDNEQFF
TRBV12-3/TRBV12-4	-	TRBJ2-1	CASSTPYSEQFF
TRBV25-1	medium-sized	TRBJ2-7	CASSEFRTGDGCGYEQYF
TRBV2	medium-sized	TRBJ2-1	CASSGVDNEQFF
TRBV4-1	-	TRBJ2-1	CASSPGGNNEQFF
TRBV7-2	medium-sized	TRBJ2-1	CASSLALGGEGSYNEQFF
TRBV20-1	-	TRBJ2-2	CSASGTNTGELFF
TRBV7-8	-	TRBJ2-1	CASSSSRTSDEQFF
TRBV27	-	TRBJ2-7	CASSYTSGVEQYF
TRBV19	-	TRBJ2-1	CASSKWQTSRSYEQFF
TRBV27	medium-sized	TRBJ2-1	CASGGDGTYNEQFF
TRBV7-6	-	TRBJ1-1	CASSLAGENTEAFF
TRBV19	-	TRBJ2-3	CASSIGRWPETSTDTQYF
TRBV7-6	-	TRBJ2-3	CASSSGGVGPQITDTQYF
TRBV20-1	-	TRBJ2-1	CSAELAGGGIRYNEQFF
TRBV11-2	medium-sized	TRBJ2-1	CASSLAGGFLNEQFF
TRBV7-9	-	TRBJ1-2	CASNSLGYGYTF
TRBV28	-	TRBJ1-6	CASAMVGNSPLHF
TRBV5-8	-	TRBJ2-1	CASGGPGQGAYSYNEQFF
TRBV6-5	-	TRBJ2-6	CASSSWSRAISGANVLTF
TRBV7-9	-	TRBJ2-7	CASSPGLSGYEQYF
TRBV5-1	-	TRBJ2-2	CASCTNSGTVDTGELFF
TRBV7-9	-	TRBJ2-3	CASSTNPLAASTDTQYF
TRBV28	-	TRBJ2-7	CASSLSVLAGGTSGALYEQYF
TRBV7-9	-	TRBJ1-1	CASSLPSGANTEAFF
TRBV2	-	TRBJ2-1	CASKGSTGPYNEQFF
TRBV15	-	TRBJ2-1	CATSRRRGWEQFF